This T cell receptor beta chain was retrieved from a study of control samples from healthy donors and cancer patients. The CDR3 contains 13 residues. Trimming pared 2 bases from V and 6 bases from J, leaving 8 bases between. Germline V lookup: CDR1 MNHEY, CDR2 SMNVEV (reference sequence). Profiling relied on immunoSEQ multiplex PCR, and the TCRdb table lists in-frame clones only, not all of them. In the table there are 90,000 to 110,000 clones, 90% of which are singletons. The chain joins TRBV27 to TRBJ1-5; D is possibly TRBD1 (6 bases). This clonotype was sampled from a human donor in good health. The donor label of this sample is uncertain. The material sequenced was blood. The CDR3 DNA reads TGTGCCAGCAGTTTAACAGGGAGTCAGCCCCAGCATTTT. Encoded protein: CASSLTGSQPQHF.